A selection of T cell receptor beta chains follows, all from one sample in a study of glioma-infiltrating T cells. TCRdb called the multiplex PCR reads again in MiXCR, with one record for every CDR3 protein. The sample has 90,000 to 100,000 distinct CDR3 sequences; roughly 37% are singletons. The sequencing sample was made of glioma tissue, nonneoplastic brain tissue, or PBMCs (not recorded which). The receptors stem from a human donor with low-grade glioma or glioblastoma, undergoing nonglioma brain surgery, or in good health (not recorded which). Both conserved end residues are part of each CDR3. The order of the fields is CDR3 length, J gene, clone size, D gene, V gene, CDR3 protein, CDR3 DNA. A D gene is named only where the DNA matches it firmly. Clone size is not always given. Where it is, it says once, few, many or a class for expanded clones.

cdr3_length: 15; j_call: TRBJ2-7; clone_size: many; d_call: TRBD2; v_call: TRBV29-1; cdr3_aa: CSVQREDTVSYEQYF; cdr3_nt: TGCAGCGTCCAACGGGAGGACACCGTCTCCTACGAGCAGTACTTC
cdr3_length: 12; j_call: TRBJ2-3; clone_size: many; d_call: .; v_call: TRBV11-2; cdr3_aa: CASSLDGDTQYF; cdr3_nt: TGTGCCAGCAGCTTAGATGGAGATACGCAGTATTTT
cdr3_length: 15; j_call: TRBJ2-2; clone_size: .; d_call: .; v_call: TRBV6-9; cdr3_aa: CASSYESTNTGGLFF; cdr3_nt: TGTGCCAGCAGTTACGAGTCAACGAACACCGGGGGACTGTTTTTT
cdr3_length: 16; j_call: TRBJ1-6; clone_size: .; d_call: TRBD1; v_call: TRBV28; cdr3_aa: CASSSTDRGFNQPPHF; cdr3_nt: TGTGCCAGCAGTTCAACGGACAGGGGGTTTAATCAGCCCCCCCACTTT
cdr3_length: 17; j_call: TRBJ2-5; clone_size: .; d_call: TRBD2; v_call: TRBV2; cdr3_aa: CASSEVRLAGGTETQYF; cdr3_nt: TGTGCCAGCAGTGAAGTGCGACTAGCGGGGGGCACAGAGACCCAGTACTTC
cdr3_length: 12; j_call: TRBJ1-2; clone_size: once; d_call: .; v_call: TRBV28; cdr3_aa: CASSLAGYGYSF; cdr3_nt: TGTGCCAGCAGTTTGGCCGGCTATGGCTACAGTTTC
cdr3_length: 14; j_call: TRBJ2-1; clone_size: .; d_call: TRBD2; v_call: TRBV9; cdr3_aa: CASSTTSGGDEQFF; cdr3_nt: TGTGCCAGCAGCACGACTAGCGGGGGGGATGAGCAGTTCTTC
cdr3_length: 14; j_call: TRBJ2-5; clone_size: many; d_call: .; v_call: TRBV19; cdr3_aa: CASSRGGGLETQYF; cdr3_nt: TGTGCCAGTAGTAGAGGCGGAGGGCTAGAGACCCAGTACTTC
cdr3_length: 15; j_call: TRBJ2-1; clone_size: few; d_call: .; v_call: TRBV6-4; cdr3_aa: CASSVDSTHYNEQFF; cdr3_nt: TGTGCCAGCAGTGTCGACTCGACTCATTACAATGAGCAGTTCTTC
cdr3_length: 10; j_call: TRBJ1-1; clone_size: once; d_call: .; v_call: TRBV20-1; cdr3_aa: CSASSEEAFF; cdr3_nt: TGCAGTGCTTCCAGTGAAGAAGCTTTCTTT
cdr3_length: 13; j_call: TRBJ2-3; clone_size: many; d_call: .; v_call: TRBV18; cdr3_aa: CASSPSGPDTQYF; cdr3_nt: TGTGCCAGCTCACCATCAGGGCCAGATACGCAGTATTTT
cdr3_length: 13; j_call: TRBJ2-1; clone_size: many; d_call: TRBD2; v_call: TRBV7-2; cdr3_aa: CASSQQLAGEQFF; cdr3_nt: TGTGCCAGCAGCCAACAACTAGCGGGGGAGCAGTTCTTC
cdr3_length: 14; j_call: TRBJ1-6; clone_size: .; d_call: .; v_call: TRBV19; cdr3_aa: CAGSMVRESSTLHF; cdr3_nt: TGTGCCGGTAGTATGGTCAGGGAAAGCTCAACCCTCCACTTT
cdr3_length: 16; j_call: TRBJ2-1; clone_size: many; d_call: TRBD1; v_call: TRBV7-6; cdr3_aa: CASSSYPGQGYNEQFF; cdr3_nt: TGTGCCAGCAGCTCCTACCCGGGACAGGGGTACAATGAGCAGTTCTTC
cdr3_length: 18; j_call: TRBJ1-2; clone_size: many; d_call: TRBD1; v_call: TRBV27; cdr3_aa: CASTKTGTGGAGGNGYTF; cdr3_nt: TGTGCCAGCACAAAGACCGGGACAGGGGGCGCGGGGGGGAATGGCTACACCTTC
cdr3_length: 15; j_call: TRBJ2-1; clone_size: .; d_call: TRBD2; v_call: TRBV4-1; cdr3_aa: CASSQTSGSYNEKFF; cdr3_nt: TGCGCCAGCAGCCAAACTAGCGGCTCCTACAATGAGAAGTTCTTC
cdr3_length: 12; j_call: TRBJ2-1; clone_size: many; d_call: .; v_call: TRBV19; cdr3_aa: CASRAGYNEQFF; cdr3_nt: TGTGCCAGTAGGGCGGGCTACAATGAGCAGTTCTTC
cdr3_length: 14; j_call: TRBJ2-7; clone_size: many; d_call: TRBD1; v_call: TRBV28; cdr3_aa: CASSEQGSTHEQYF; cdr3_nt: TGTGCCAGCAGCGAACAGGGGTCCACCCACGAGCAGTACTTC
cdr3_length: 14; j_call: TRBJ2-1; clone_size: .; d_call: .; v_call: TRBV4-1; cdr3_aa: CTSRREGDYNEQFF; cdr3_nt: TGCACCAGCAGACGAGAGGGGGACTACAATGAGCAGTTCTTC